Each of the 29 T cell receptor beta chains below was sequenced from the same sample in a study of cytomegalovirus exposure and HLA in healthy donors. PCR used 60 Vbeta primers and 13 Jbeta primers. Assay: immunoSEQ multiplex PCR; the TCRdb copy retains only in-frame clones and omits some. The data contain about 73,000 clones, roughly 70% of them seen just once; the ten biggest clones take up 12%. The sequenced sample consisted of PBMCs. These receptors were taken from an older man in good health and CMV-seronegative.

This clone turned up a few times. CDR3 region: CAWRGAGSSYEQYF. The CDR3 DNA reads as TGTGCCTGGAGGGGGGCCGGAAGCTCCTACGAGCAGTACTTC. This chain links TRBV30 with TRBJ2-7, with a possible D match to TRBD1 (6 bases). Germline loops: CDR1 GTSNPN, CDR2 SVGIG (reference sequence). The CDR3 has 14 amino acids. Trimming took 3 bases from V and 0 from J, leaving 12 bases between them. Variable domain in full (rest from reference TRBV30 and TRBJ2-7): SQTIHQWPATLVQPVGSPLSLECTVEGTSNPNLYWYRQAAGRGLQLLFYSVGIGQISSEVPQNLSASRPQDRQFILSSKKLLLSDSGFYLCAWRGAGSSYEQYFGPGTRLTVT.

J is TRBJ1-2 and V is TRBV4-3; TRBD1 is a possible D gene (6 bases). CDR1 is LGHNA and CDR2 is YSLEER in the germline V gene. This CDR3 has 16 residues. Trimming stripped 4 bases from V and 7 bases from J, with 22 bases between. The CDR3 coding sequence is TGCGCCAGCAGCCTAATTAAGGGACACGGGTTCGGTGGCTACACCTTC. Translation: CASSLIKGHGFGGYTF.

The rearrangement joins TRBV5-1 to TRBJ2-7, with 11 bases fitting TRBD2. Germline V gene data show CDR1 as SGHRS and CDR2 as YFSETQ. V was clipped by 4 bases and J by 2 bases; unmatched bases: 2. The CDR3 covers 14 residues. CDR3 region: CASSLTSGTYEQYF. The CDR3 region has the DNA TGCGCCAGCAGCCTGACTAGCGGGACCTACGAGCAGTACTTC. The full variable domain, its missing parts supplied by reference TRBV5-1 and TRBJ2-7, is KAGVTQTPRYLIKTRGQQVTLSCSPISGHRSVSWYQQTPGQGLQFLFEYFSETQRNKGNFPGRFSGRQFSNSRSEMNVSTLELGDSALYLCASSLTSGTYEQYFGPGTRLTVT.

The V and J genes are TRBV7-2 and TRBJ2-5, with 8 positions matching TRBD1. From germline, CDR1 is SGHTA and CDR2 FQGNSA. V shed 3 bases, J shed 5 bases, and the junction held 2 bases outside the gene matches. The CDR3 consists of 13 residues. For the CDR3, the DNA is TGTGCCAGCAGCTTTGCAGGGGGCGAGACCCAGTACTTC. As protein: CASSFAGGETQYF. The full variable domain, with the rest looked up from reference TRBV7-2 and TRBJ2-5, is GAGVSQSPSNKVTEKGKDVELRCDPISGHTALYWYRQSLGQGLEFLIYFQGNSAPDKSGLPSDRFSAERTGGSVSTLTIQRTQQEDSAVYLCASSFAGGETQYFGPGTRLLVL.

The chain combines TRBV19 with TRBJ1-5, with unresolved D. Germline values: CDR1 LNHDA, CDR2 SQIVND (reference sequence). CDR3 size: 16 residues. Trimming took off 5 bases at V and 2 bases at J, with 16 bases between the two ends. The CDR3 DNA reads TGTGCCAGTAGTTCACAACGGGGAGGCGGCAATCAGCCCCAGCATTTT. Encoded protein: CASSSQRGGGNQPQHF.

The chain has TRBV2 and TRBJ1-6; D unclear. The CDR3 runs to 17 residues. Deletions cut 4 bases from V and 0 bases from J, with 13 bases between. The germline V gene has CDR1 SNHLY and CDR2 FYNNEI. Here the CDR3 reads CASSGGRRSSYNSPLHF. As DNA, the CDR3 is TGTGCCAGCAGTGGTGGGCGGAGGAGCTCCTATAATTCACCCCTCCACTTT.

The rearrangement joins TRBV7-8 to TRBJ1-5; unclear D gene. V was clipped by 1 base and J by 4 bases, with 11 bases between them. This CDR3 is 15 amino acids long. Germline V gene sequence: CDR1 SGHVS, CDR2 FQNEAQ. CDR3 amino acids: CASSLVRGYNQPQHF. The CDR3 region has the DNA TGTGCCAGCAGCTTAGTCCGAGGTTATAATCAGCCCCAGCATTTT.

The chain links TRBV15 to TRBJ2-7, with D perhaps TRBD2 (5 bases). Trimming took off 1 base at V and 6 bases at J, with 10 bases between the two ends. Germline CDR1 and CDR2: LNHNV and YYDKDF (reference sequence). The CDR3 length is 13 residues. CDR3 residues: CATSRGEGSEQYF. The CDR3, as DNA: TGTGCCACCAGCAGAGGGGAAGGGAGCGAGCAGTACTTC.

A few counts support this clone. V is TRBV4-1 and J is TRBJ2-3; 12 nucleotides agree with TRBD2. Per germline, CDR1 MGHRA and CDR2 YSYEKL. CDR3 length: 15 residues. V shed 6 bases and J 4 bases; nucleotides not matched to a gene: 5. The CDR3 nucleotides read TGCGCCAGCAGGCCTAGCGGGGGGGCCTCAGATACGCAGTATTTT. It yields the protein CASRPSGGASDTQYF.

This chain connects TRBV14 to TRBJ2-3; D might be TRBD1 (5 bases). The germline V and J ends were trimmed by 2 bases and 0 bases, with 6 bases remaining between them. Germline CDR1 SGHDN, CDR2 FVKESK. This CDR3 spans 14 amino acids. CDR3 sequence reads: CASSQRQSTDTQYF. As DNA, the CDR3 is TGTGCCAGCAGCCAACGACAGAGCACAGATACGCAGTATTTT.

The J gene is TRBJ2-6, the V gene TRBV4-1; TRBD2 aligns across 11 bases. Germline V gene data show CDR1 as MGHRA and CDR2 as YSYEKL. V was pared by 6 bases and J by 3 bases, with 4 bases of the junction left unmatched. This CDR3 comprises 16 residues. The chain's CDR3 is CASSRLAGFGANVLTF. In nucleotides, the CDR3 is TGCGCCAGCAGTAGACTAGCGGGGTTTGGGGCCAACGTCCTGACTTTC.

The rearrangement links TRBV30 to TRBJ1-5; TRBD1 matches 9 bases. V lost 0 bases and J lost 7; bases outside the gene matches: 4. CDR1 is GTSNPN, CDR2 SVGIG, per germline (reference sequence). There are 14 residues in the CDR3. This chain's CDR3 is CAWSVRTGEQPQHF. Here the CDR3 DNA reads TGTGCCTGGAGTGTACGGACAGGGGAACAGCCCCAGCATTTT. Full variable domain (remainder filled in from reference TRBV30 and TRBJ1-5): SQTIHQWPATLVQPVGSPLSLECTVEGTSNPNLYWYRQAAGRGLQLLFYSVGIGQISSEVPQNLSASRPQDRQFILSSKKLLLSDSGFYLCAWSVRTGEQPQHFGDGTRLSIL.

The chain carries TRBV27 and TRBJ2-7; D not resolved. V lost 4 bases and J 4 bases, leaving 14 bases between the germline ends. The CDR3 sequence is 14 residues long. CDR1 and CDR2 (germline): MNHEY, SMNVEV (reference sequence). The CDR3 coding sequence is TGTGCCAGCAGTTCTAGGTCGTCTTGGTACGAGCAGTACTTC. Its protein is CASSSRSSWYEQYF.

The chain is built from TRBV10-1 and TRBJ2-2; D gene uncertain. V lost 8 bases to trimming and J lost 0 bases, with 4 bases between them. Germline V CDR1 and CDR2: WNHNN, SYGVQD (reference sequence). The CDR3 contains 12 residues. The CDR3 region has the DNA TGCGCCAGCGCAGCGAACACCGGGGAGCTGTTTTTT. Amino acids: CASAANTGELFF.

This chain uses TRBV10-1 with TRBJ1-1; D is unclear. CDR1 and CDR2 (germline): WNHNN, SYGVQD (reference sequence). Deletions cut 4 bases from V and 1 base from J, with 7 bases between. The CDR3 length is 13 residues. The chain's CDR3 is CASSATANTEAFF. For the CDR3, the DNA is TGCGCCAGCAGTGCCACTGCGAACACTGAAGCTTTCTTT.

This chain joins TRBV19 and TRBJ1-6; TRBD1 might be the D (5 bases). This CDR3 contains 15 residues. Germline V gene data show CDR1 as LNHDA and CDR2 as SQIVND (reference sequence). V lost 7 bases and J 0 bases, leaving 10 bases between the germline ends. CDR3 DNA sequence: TGTGCCAGTACACCAGGGCCCTCCTATAATTCACCCCTCCACTTT. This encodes CASTPGPSYNSPLHF.

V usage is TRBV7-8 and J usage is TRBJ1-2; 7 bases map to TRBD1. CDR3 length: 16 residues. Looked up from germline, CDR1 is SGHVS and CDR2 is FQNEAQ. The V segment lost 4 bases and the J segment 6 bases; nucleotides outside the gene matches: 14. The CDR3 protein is CASSSTSGGNRDGYTF. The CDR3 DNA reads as TGTGCCAGCAGCTCAACTTCAGGGGGGAACCGGGATGGCTACACCTTC.

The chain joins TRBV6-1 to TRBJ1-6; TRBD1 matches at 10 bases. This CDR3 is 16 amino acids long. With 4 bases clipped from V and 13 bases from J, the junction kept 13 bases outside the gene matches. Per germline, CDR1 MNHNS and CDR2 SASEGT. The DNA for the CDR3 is TGTGCCAGCAGTGCCTCGAGGACAGGGGGTATTCTCCCCCTCCACTTT. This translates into CASSASRTGGILPLHF.

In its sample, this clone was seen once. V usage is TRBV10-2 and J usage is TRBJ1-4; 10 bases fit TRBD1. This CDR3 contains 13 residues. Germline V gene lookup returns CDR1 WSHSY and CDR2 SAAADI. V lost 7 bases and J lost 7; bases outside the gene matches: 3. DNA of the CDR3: TGCGCCAGCACCGGGACAGGGGCTGAAAAACTGTTTTTT. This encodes CASTGTGAEKLFF.

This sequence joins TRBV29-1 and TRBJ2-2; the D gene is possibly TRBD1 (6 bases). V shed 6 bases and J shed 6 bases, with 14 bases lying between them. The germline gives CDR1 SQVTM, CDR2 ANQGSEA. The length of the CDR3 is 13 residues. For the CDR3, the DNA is TGCAGCGTACAAGGGCCAGGGGCCGGGGAGCTGTTTTTT. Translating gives CSVQGPGAGELFF.

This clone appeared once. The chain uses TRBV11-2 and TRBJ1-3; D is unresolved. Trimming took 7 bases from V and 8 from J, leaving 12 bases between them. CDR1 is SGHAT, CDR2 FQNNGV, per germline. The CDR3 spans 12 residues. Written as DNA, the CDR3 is TGTGCCAGCACCCCTTCGGGAGACACCATATATTTT. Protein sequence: CASTPSGDTIYF.

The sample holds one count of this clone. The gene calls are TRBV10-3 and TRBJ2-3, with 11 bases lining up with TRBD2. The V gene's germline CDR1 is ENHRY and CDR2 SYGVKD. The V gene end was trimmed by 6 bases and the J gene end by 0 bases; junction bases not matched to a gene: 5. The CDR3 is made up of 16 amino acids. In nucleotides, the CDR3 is TGTGCCATCAGCGGGACTAGCGGTTCGAGCACAGATACGCAGTATTTT. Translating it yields CAISGTSGSSTDTQYF.

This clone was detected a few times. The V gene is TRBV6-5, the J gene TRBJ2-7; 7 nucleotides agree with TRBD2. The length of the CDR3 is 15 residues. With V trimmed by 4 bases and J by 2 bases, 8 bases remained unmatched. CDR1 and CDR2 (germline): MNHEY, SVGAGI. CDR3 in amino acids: CASSSLSGLAYEQYF. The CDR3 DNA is TGTGCCAGCAGTTCTCTTAGCGGGTTAGCCTACGAGCAGTACTTC.

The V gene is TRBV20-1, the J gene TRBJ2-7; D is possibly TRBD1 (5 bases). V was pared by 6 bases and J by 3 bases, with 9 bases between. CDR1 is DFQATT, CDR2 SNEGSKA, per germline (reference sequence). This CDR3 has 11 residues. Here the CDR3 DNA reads TGCAGTGCCCCACAGGTCTACGAGCAGTACTTC. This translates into CSAPQVYEQYF.

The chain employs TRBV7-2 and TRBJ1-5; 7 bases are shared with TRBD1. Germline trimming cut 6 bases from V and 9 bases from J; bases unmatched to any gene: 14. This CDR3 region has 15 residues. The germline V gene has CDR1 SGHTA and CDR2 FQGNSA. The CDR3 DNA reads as TGTGCCAGCAGATATAGCTCAGGGGGGACCGGGCCCCAGCATTTT. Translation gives CASRYSSGGTGPQHF.

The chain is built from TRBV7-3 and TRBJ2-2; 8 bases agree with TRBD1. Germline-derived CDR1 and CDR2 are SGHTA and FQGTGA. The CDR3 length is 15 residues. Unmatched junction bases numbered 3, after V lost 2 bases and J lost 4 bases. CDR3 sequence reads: CASSLQGAGTGELFF. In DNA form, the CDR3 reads TGTGCCAGCAGCTTACAGGGGGCCGGCACCGGGGAGCTGTTTTTT. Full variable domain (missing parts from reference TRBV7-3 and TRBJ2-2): GAGVSQTPSNKVTEKGKYVELRCDPISGHTALYWYRQSLGQGPEFLIYFQGTGAADDSGLPNDRFFAVRPEGSVSTLKIQRTERGDSAVYLCASSLQGAGTGELFFGEGSRLTVL.

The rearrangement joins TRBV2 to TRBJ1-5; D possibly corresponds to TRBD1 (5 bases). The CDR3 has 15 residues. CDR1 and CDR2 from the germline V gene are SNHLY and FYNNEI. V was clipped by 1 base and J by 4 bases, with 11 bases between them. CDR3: CASSEEAGGNQPQHF. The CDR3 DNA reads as TGTGCCAGCAGTGAAGAGGCGGGGGGTAATCAGCCCCAGCATTTT.

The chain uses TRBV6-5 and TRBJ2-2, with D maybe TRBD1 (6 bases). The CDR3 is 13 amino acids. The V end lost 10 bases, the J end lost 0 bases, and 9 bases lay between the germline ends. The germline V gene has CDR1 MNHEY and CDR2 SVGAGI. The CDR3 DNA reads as TGTGCCACCGGACAGACGAACACCGGGGAGCTGTTTTTT. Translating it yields CATGQTNTGELFF.

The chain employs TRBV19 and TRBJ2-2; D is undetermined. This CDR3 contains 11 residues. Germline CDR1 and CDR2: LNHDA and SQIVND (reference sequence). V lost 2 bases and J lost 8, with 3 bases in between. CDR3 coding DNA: TGTGCCAGTAGTATACGGGGGGAGCTGTTTTTT. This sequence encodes CASSIRGELFF.